Listed below are T cell receptor beta chains from one sample, sequenced in a study of cytomegalovirus exposure and HLA in healthy donors. Assay: immunoSEQ multiplex PCR; the TCRdb copy retains only in-frame clones and omits some. The table includes some 99,000 clones, around 86% detected once. Sequencing used PBMCs. These receptor sequences come from a woman aged 25-40 years in good health and CMV-seronegative. The CDR3 runs from the conserved cysteine through the conserved F or W. Each record gives: V gene, J gene, clone size, D gene, CDR3 DNA, CDR3 protein. The D gene is left open where the match is weak. Only part of the rows carry a size: once, few, many, or a class if the clone is expanded.

TRBV28	TRBJ2-4	-	-	TGTGCCAGCAGTGAGGGAGTAAAAAACATTCAGTACTTC	CASSEGVKNIQYF
TRBV29-1	TRBJ1-1	-	-	TGCAGCGTTGAAGGTGGCAGGGCGGAAGCTTTCTTT	CSVEGGRAEAFF
TRBV6-4	TRBJ1-1	-	TRBD1	TGTGCCAGCAGTGAACGCCGGGACAGGGGTATGGAGTGGGAAGCTTTCTTT	CASSERRDRGMEWEAFF
TRBV11-2	TRBJ2-7	-	-	TGTGCCAGCAGCCCCTACCCTGGAGGGCAGTTCTACGAGCAGTACTTC	CASSPYPGGQFYEQYF
TRBV5-1	TRBJ2-1	-	-	TGCGCCAGCAGCGCGGGGACTGGTCGGCGGAATGAGCAGTTCTTC	CASSAGTGRRNEQFF
TRBV19	TRBJ2-5	-	-	TGTGCCAGTAGTATAGACAGAGAGACCCAGTACTTC	CASSIDRETQYF
TRBV25-1	TRBJ2-7	-	TRBD1	TGTGCCAGCAGTGCCCCCGGGACAGGGGACGAGCAGTACTTC	CASSAPGTGDEQYF
TRBV15	TRBJ1-3	-	TRBD1	TGTGCCACCAGCAGGGACAGGGGGAAGGGAAACACCATATATTTT	CATSRDRGKGNTIYF
TRBV5-1	TRBJ2-1	-	-	TGCGCCAGCAGCACTTTAAGTTGGTACAATGAGCAGTTCTTC	CASSTLSWYNEQFF
TRBV6-6	TRBJ2-2	-	-	TGTGCCAGTCTGTTCCCCGTAGGGCTGAACACCGGGGGGCTGTTTTTT	CASLFPVGLNTGGLFF
TRBV11-2	TRBJ2-5	-	-	TGTGCCAGCAGCTTATCTCGCGGGACCCAAGAGACCCAGTACTTC	CASSLSRGTQETQYF
TRBV7-8	TRBJ2-7	-	TRBD2	TGTGCCAGCAGCCCCGAGACTAGCGGGAGGGTCAGCTCCTACGAGCAGTACTTC	CASSPETSGRVSSYEQYF
TRBV4-1	TRBJ2-7	once	-	TGCGCCAGCAGCCAAGGATTTCGGGGAATCGGCTACGAGCAGTACTTC	CASSQGFRGIGYEQYF
TRBV18	TRBJ2-7	-	TRBD2	TGTGCCAGCTCACGAGGACTAGCGAACTACGAGCAGTACTTC	CASSRGLANYEQYF
TRBV9	TRBJ2-1	few	-	TGTGCCAGCAGCGTAGCATTGGGCGGGGCCTCAACGAATGAGCAGTTCTTC	CASSVALGGASTNEQFF
TRBV4-2	TRBJ2-7	-	-	TGTGCCAGCAGCCAAGATCTTGGCCCGGAGCAGTACTTC	CASSQDLGPEQYF
TRBV7-9	TRBJ2-7	-	-	TGTTCCAGCAGTCATTCGGGAAGGGAAGGGAAAAGGGACGAGCAGTACTTC	CSSSHSGREGKRDEQYF
TRBV29-1	TRBJ1-4	-	TRBD1	TGCAGCGGTGCACAGGGGTCGGAAAAACTGTTTTTT	CSGAQGSEKLFF
TRBV11-3	TRBJ2-1	-	TRBD2	TGTGCCAGCAGCTTAGATGTATCGGCGGGAGGAAATTACAATGAGCAGTTCTTC	CASSLDVSAGGNYNEQFF
TRBV5-1	TRBJ2-2	-	-	TGCGCCAGCAGCTTGCCCGGGGGTCGGTCCGGGGAGCTGTTTTTT	CASSLPGGRSGELFF
TRBV19	TRBJ2-3	-	-	TGTGCCAGTAGTACGAGTACTAGCACAGATACGCAGTATTTT	CASSTSTSTDTQYF
TRBV14	TRBJ1-1	-	-	TGTGCCAGCAGCCAGCAAGGGGCCCTGAACACTGAAGCTTTCTTT	CASSQQGALNTEAFF
TRBV6-1	TRBJ1-5	-	-	TGTGCCAGCAGAGTAGCGGGTAGGAATCAGCCCCAGCATTTT	CASRVAGRNQPQHF
TRBV27	TRBJ1-6	-	-	TGTGCCAGCAGCGACAGGCCTGCCTATAATTCACCCCTCCACTTT	CASSDRPAYNSPLHF
TRBV6-1	TRBJ2-1	-	TRBD1	TGTGCCAGCAATCCGGGACAGTCCTACAATGAGCAGTTCTTC	CASNPGQSYNEQFF
TRBV5-3	TRBJ1-1	-	-	TGTGCCAGAAGCGCCAGGCAGACTGAAGCTTTCTTT	CARSARQTEAFF
TRBV5-1	TRBJ2-2	-	-	TGCGCCAGCAGCTCACTCGGATGGGAGCAGAACACCGGGGAGCTGTTTTTT	CASSSLGWEQNTGELFF
TRBV6-6	TRBJ2-7	-	-	TGTGCCAGCAGTTACTCGCAGGTCTACGAGCAGTACTTC	CASSYSQVYEQYF
TRBV20-1	TRBJ2-7	-	-	TGCAGTGCCGGACAGTACGAGCAGTACTTC	CSAGQYEQYF
TRBV18	TRBJ2-7	-	-	TGTGCCAGCTCAAAGGCGGAGCGGGACGAGCAGTACTTC	CASSKAERDEQYF
TRBV11-2	TRBJ2-3	-	-	TGTGCCAGCAGCCGGAGGGGAGGGACACTTCTTCGGACAGATACGCAGTATTTT	CASSRRGGTLLRTDTQYF
TRBV6-1	TRBJ2-1	-	TRBD1	TGTGCCACCATTATTCCGGGACAGGGAGGCGGTGAGCAGTTCTTC	CATIIPGQGGGEQFF
TRBV19	TRBJ1-5	once	-	TGTGCCAGTAGTACCCCACAGGGAAATCAGCCCCAGCATTTT	CASSTPQGNQPQHF
TRBV19	TRBJ2-1	-	TRBD2	TGTGCCAGTAGTATAGGTAGCGGGTCCTACAATGAGCAGTTCTTC	CASSIGSGSYNEQFF
TRBV7-9	TRBJ1-1	-	TRBD1	TGTGCCAGCAGCTCGAGACAGGGGAAGAACACTGAAGCTTTCTTT	CASSSRQGKNTEAFF
TRBV7-2	TRBJ2-7	-	-	TGTGCCAGCAGCCACTCCTACGAGCAGTACTTC	CASSHSYEQYF
TRBV5-5	TRBJ2-4	-	-	TGTGCCAGCAGCATACAAGCGGAAAAAAACATTCAGTACTTC	CASSIQAEKNIQYF